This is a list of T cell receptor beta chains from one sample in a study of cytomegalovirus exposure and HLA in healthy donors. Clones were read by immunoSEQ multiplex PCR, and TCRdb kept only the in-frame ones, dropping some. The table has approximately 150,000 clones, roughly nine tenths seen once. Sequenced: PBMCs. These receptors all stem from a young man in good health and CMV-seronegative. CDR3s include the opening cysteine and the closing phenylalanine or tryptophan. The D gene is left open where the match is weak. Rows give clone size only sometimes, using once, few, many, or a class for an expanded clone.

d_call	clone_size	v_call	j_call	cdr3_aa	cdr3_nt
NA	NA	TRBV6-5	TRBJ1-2	CASSDPRTNYGYTF	TGTGCCAGCAGCGACCCGAGGACTAATTATGGCTACACCTTC
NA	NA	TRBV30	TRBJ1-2	CAWSGTVPTYGYTF	TGTGCCTGGAGTGGGACAGTACCGACCTATGGCTACACCTTC
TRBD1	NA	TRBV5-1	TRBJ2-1	CASGGTGYNNEQFF	TGCGCCAGCGGTGGGACAGGGTACAACAATGAGCAGTTCTTC
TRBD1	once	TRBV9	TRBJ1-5	CASSVDPGQGDNYQPQHF	TGTGCCAGCAGCGTAGACCCGGGACAGGGCGATAACTATCAGCCCCAGCATTTT
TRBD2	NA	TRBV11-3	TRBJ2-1	CASSLVLAGSSYNEQFF	TGTGCCAGCAGCTTAGTACTAGCGGGGAGCTCCTACAATGAGCAGTTCTTC
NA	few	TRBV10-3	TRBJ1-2	CAISGSRVTNYGYTF	TGTGCCATCAGTGGTAGTCGGGTTACCAACTATGGCTACACCTTC
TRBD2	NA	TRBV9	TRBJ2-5	CASSVAGGRLETQYF	TGTGCCAGCAGCGTAGCGGGGGGGCGTCTAGAGACCCAGTACTTC
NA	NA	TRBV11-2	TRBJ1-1	CASSSQVAEAFF	TGTGCCAGCAGCTCCCAGGTGGCTGAAGCTTTCTTT
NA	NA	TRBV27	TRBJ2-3	CASSLSLGITDTQYF	TGTGCCAGCAGTTTATCACTCGGGATCACAGATACGCAGTATTTT
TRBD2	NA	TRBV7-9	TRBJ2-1	CASSLGTSGRPSYNEQFF	TGTGCCAGCAGCTTGGGGACTAGCGGGAGACCCTCCTACAATGAGCAGTTCTTC
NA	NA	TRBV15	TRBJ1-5	CATSSNRRGNQPQHF	TGTGCCACCAGCAGCAACCGCAGGGGCAATCAGCCCCAGCATTTT
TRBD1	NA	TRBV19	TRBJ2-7	CASSIADRGQPYEQYF	TGTGCCAGTAGTATCGCCGACAGGGGACAACCCTACGAGCAGTACTTC
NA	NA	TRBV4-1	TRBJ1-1	CASSQTGVGTEAFF	TGCGCCAGCAGCCAAACGGGGGTAGGTACTGAAGCTTTCTTT
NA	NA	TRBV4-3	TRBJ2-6	CASSQGPGAGSGANVLTF	TGCGCCAGCAGCCAAGGTCCGGGTGCTGGCTCTGGGGCCAACGTCCTGACTTTC
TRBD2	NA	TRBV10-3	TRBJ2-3	CAIRPLAVNTDTQYF	TGTGCCATCAGGCCTCTAGCGGTTAACACAGATACGCAGTATTTT
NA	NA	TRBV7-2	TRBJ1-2	CASSLTGTYGYTF	TGTGCCAGCAGTCTAACCGGTACCTATGGCTACACCTTC
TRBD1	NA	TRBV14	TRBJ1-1	CASSRETGGGTEAFF	TGTGCCAGCAGCCGCGAGACAGGGGGCGGCACTGAAGCTTTCTTT
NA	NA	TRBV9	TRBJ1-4	CASSWTGSGKEKLFF	TGTGCCAGCAGCTGGACGGGGTCGGGTAAGGAAAAACTGTTTTTT
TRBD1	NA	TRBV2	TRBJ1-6	CASSARGQANNSPLHF	TGTGCCAGCAGCGCGAGAGGACAGGCGAACAATTCACCCCTCCACTTT
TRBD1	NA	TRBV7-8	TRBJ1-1	CASSFGDREGEAFF	TGTGCCAGCAGCTTTGGGGACAGGGAGGGTGAAGCTTTCTTT
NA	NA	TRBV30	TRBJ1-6	CAWSTTDRSSYNSPLHF	TGTGCCTGGAGTACAACCGACAGAAGCTCCTATAATTCACCCCTCCACTTT
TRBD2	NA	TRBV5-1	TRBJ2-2	CASRNLAGGNTGELFF	TGCGCCAGCAGGAATCTAGCGGGGGGGAACACCGGGGAGCTGTTTTTT
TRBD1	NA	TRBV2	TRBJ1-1	CASSEALRDREAFF	TGTGCCAGCAGTGAAGCGCTTCGGGACAGGGAAGCTTTCTTT
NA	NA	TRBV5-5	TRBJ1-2	CASSLALPTAWGYTF	TGTGCCAGCAGCTTGGCACTACCGACAGCCTGGGGCTACACCTTC
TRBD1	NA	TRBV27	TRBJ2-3	CASSLQGAPSTDTQYF	TGTGCCAGCAGTTTGCAGGGGGCACCTAGCACAGATACGCAGTATTTT
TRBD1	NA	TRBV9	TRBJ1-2	CASSAFGDRANYGYTF	TGTGCCAGCAGCGCGTTTGGGGACAGAGCTAACTATGGCTACACCTTC